The source of this T cell receptor (beta chain) is a study of CD8+CD57+ T cells in acquired aplastic anemia. J gave up 8 bases and V 0 bases, and 10 bases lay outside the gene matches. Germline V CDR1 and CDR2: SGHNT, YYREEE (reference sequence). This CDR3 region has 18 residues. The use of genomic DNA as template underpinned the TCR beta VDJ and CDR3 profiling. TCRdb itself ran the reads through MiXCR, one entry per CDR3 protein. The data contain about 150,000 distinct CDR3 sequences, around half of them singletons. For sequencing, patients were chosen who had shown expansion of CD8+CD57+ cells by flow cytometry. This clonotype was seen ten or more times.

This receptor was identified in a human donor with aplastic anemia. Material for sequencing was sorted CD4+, CD8+, or CD8+CD57+ T cells (not recorded which) from PBMCs. This chain links TRBV5-4 with TRBJ2-1, with 14 nucleotides matching TRBD2. The CDR3 DNA follows: TGTGCCAGCAGCTTGGAGGGGACTAGCGGGGGATCGGTGGATGAGCAGTTCTTC. As protein: CASSLEGTSGGSVDEQFF. The variable domain in full, completed from reference TRBV5-4 and TRBJ2-1, reads ETGVTQSPTHLIKTRGQQVTLRCSSQSGHNTVSWYQQALGQGPQFIFQYYREEENGRGNFPPRFSGLQFPNYSSELNVNALELDDSALYLCASSLEGTSGGSVDEQFFGPGTRLTVL.